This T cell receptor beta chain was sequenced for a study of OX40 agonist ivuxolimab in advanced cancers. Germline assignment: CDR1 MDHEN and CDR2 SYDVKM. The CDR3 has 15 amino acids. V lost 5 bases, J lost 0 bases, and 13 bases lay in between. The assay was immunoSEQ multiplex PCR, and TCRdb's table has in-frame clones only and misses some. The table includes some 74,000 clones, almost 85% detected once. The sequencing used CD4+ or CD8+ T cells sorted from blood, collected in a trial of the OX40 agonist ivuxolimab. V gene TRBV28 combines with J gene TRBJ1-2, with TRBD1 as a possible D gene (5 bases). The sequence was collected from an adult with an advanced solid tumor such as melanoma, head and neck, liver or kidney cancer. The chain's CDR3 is CASSTTGFSNYGYTF. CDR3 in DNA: TGTGCCAGCAGTACTACAGGTTTTTCTAACTATGGCTACACCTTC.